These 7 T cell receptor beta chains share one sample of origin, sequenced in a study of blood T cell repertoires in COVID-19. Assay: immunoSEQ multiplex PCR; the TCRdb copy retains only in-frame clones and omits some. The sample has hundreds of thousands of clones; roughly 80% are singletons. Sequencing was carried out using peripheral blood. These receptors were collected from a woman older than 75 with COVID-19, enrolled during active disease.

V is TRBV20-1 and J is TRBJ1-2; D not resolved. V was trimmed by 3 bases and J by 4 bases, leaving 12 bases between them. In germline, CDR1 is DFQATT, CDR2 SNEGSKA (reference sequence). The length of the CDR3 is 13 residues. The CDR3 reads CSASPPRGYGYTF. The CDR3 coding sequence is TGCAGTGCTAGTCCCCCTCGGGGCTATGGCTACACCTTC.

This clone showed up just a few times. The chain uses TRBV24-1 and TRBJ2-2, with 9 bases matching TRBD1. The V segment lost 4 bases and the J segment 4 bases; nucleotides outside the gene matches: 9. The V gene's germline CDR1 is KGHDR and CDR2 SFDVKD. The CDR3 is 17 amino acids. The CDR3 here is CATSDPSGTGLTGELFF. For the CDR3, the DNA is TGTGCCACCAGTGACCCTTCCGGGACAGGGCTCACCGGGGAGCTGTTTTTT.

CDR3 amino acids: CASSVDGTGRGATF. The CDR3 region has the DNA TGTGCCAGCAGCGTAGACGGGACAGGGAGGGGAGCCACCTTC. This sequence joins TRBV9 and TRBJ1-2, with 9 positions matching TRBD1. The junction had 10 bases not matched to a gene; V was cut back by 0 bases and J by 13 bases. CDR1 is SGDLS and CDR2 is YYNGEE in the germline V gene. The CDR3 is 14 amino acids.

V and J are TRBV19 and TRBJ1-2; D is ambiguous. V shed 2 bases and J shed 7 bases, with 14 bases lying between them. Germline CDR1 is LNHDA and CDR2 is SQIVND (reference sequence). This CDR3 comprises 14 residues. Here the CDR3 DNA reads TGTGCCAGTAGTATAAGGCAGGCCTTTGGTGGCTACACCTTC. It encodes CASSIRQAFGGYTF.

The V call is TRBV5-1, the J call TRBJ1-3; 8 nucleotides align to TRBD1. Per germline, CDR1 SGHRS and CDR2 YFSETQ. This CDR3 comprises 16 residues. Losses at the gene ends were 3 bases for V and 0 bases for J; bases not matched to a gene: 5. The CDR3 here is CASSSDRVSSGNTIYF. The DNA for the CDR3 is TGCGCCAGCAGCTCGGACAGGGTGAGCTCTGGAAACACCATATATTTT. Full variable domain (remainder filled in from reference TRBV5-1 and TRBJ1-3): KAGVTQTPRYLIKTRGQQVTLSCSPISGHRSVSWYQQTPGQGLQFLFEYFSETQRNKGNFPGRFSGRQFSNSRSEMNVSTLELGDSALYLCASSSDRVSSGNTIYFGEGSWLTVV.

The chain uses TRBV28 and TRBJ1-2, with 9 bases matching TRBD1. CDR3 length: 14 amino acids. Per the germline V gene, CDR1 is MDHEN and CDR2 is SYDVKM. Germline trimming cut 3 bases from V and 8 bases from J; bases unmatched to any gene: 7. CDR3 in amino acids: CASSFRDRVWGYTF. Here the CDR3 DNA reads TGTGCCAGCAGTTTCCGGGACAGGGTCTGGGGCTACACCTTC.

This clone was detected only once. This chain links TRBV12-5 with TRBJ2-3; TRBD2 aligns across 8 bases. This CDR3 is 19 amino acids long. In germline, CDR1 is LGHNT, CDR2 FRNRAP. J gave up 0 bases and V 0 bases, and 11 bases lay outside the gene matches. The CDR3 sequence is CASGLVLRGLASSTDTQYF. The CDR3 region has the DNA TGTGCTAGTGGTTTGGTCCTTCGAGGACTAGCTTCTAGCACAGATACGCAGTATTTT. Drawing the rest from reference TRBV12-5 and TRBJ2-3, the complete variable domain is DARVTQTPRHKVTEMGQEVTMRCQPILGHNTVFWYRQTMMQGLELLAYFRNRAPLDDSGMPKDRFSAEMPDATLATLKIQPSEPRDSAVYFCASGLVLRGLASSTDTQYFGPGTRLTVL.